One sample yielded the 28 T cell receptor beta chains listed below, sequenced in a study of cytomegalovirus exposure and HLA in healthy donors. The study ran its PCR with 60 Vbeta and 13 Jbeta primers. Repertoires were generated with immunoSEQ multiplex PCR, while TCRdb's copy carries only in-frame clones and drops some. In the table there are over 150,000 clones, 75% to 90% of which are singletons. Sequenced: PBMCs. These receptors came from a human donor in good health.

This clone was counted a single time. A read error may produce the germline difference seen at one junction end. The chain uses TRBV4-3 and TRBJ2-5, with TRBD2 identical over 12 bases. The CDR3 sequence is 17 residues long. Germline V lookup: CDR1 LGHNA, CDR2 YSLEER. The DNA for the CDR3 is TGCGCCAGCAGCCAGACCCTAGCGGGGGGGCTGCAAGTGACCCAGTACTTC. Translated, it gives CASSQTLAGGLQVTQYF.

This clone has only a few counts. The chain uses TRBV19 and TRBJ1-2; 7 nucleotides line up with TRBD1. Germline assignment: CDR1 LNHDA and CDR2 SQIVND (reference sequence). CDR3 size: 15 residues. The J segment lost 3 bases and the V segment lost 3 bases, leaving 7 bases of the junction unmatched. The CDR3 bases are TGTGCCAGTAGTATCCGTCCAGGGGGAGACTATGGCTACACCTTC. Protein sequence: CASSIRPGGDYGYTF. Supplemented by reference TRBV19 and TRBJ1-2, the full variable domain reads DGGITQSPKYLFRKEGQNVTLSCEQNLNHDAMYWYRQDPGQGLRLIYYSQIVNDFQKGDIAEGYSVSREKKESFPLTVTSAQKNPTAFYLCASSIRPGGDYGYTFGSGTRLTVV.

Notes on this clone: Other nucleotide sequences from this sample produce the same CDR3. The rearrangement links TRBV4-3 to TRBJ1-5; D is possibly TRBD1 (6 bases). Looked up from germline, CDR1 is LGHNA and CDR2 is YSLEER. This CDR3 is built from 18 residues. Trimming shortened V by 2 bases and J by 5 bases, and 22 bases separated the two germline ends. The CDR3 region has the DNA TGCGCCAGCAGCCAACTGGGAAGGACAGCAATCGATCATCAGCCCCAGCATTTT. This sequence encodes CASSQLGRTAIDHQPQHF.

V usage is TRBV4-1 and J usage is TRBJ1-1, with TRBD1 matching 7 bases. J gave up 1 base and V 8 bases, and 10 bases lay outside the gene matches. The CDR3 sequence is 15 residues long. CDR1 is MGHRA, CDR2 YSYEKL, per germline. The CDR3 reads CASGQWDSRNTEAFF. The CDR3, as DNA: TGCGCCAGCGGACAATGGGACAGCCGGAACACTGAAGCTTTCTTT.

This clone was seen only once. This chain links TRBV6-1 with TRBJ1-3; D remains unclear. Germline V lookup: CDR1 MNHNS, CDR2 SASEGT. The CDR3 spans 15 residues. Trimming stripped 4 bases from V and 0 bases from J, with 10 bases between. CDR3 loop: CASSAQPLSGNTIYF. The DNA of the CDR3 is TGTGCCAGCAGTGCACAGCCTCTCTCTGGAAACACCATATATTTT.

The chain uses TRBV2 and TRBJ1-1; D gene uncertain. There are 18 residues in the CDR3. Germline V gives CDR1 SNHLY, CDR2 FYNNEI. Deletions cut 6 bases from V and 2 bases from J, with 25 bases between. CDR3 nucleotide sequence: TGTGCCAGCAGCTTTTCCATCGAAAACCTTAAGACAAACACTGAAGCTTTCTTT. Its translation is CASSFSIENLKTNTEAFF.

The chain couples TRBV6-1 to TRBJ2-3; 9 bases map to TRBD2. The germline gives CDR1 MNHNS, CDR2 SASEGT. The CDR3 is 18 amino acids. V trimming: 3 bases; J trimming: 2 bases; junction bases outside the gene matches: 12. CDR3 DNA: TGTGCCAGCAGTGAGCTTTTAGCGGGGGTATTCATCACAGATACGCAGTATTTT. As protein: CASSELLAGVFITDTQYF.

The CDR3 region is CASSPILALAGGSWVTDTQYF. The CDR3 DNA follows: TGTGCCAGCAGCCCCATTTTGGCACTAGCGGGGGGTTCTTGGGTCACAGATACGCAGTATTTT. The chain employs TRBV13 and TRBJ2-3; 12 bases match TRBD2. Per the germline V gene, CDR1 is PRHDT and CDR2 is FYEKMQ (reference sequence). The CDR3 totals 21 residues. V shed 5 bases, J shed 2 bases, and the junction held 20 bases outside the gene matches. Full variable domain (missing parts from reference TRBV13 and TRBJ2-3): AAGVIQSPRHLIKEKRETATLKCYPIPRHDTVYWYQQGPGQDPQFLISFYEKMQSDKGSIPDRFSAQQFSDYHSELNMSSLELGDSALYFCASSPILALAGGSWVTDTQYFGPGTRLTVL.

The gene calls are TRBV7-9 and TRBJ1-4, with 8 bases matching TRBD1. This CDR3 has 15 amino acids. Losses at the gene ends were 1 base for V and 8 bases for J; bases not matched to a gene: 6. CDR1 is SEHNR, CDR2 FQNEAQ, per germline (reference sequence). The CDR3 protein is CASSLGQGAKEKLFF. The CDR3, as DNA: TGTGCCAGCAGCTTAGGGCAGGGGGCAAAGGAAAAACTGTTTTTT.

This clone was picked up a small number of times. The chain has TRBV2 and TRBJ1-1, with D tentatively TRBD1 (6 bases). The CDR3 length is 14 residues. The V gene lost 4 bases and the J gene lost 0 bases, with 9 bases spanning the gap. CDR1 and CDR2 (germline): SNHLY, FYNNEI. The DNA of the CDR3 is TGTGCCAGCAGTGTTCGGACAGTGAACACTGAAGCTTTCTTT. Protein product: CASSVRTVNTEAFF.

The rearrangement links TRBV7-2 to TRBJ2-1; 7 bases align to TRBD1. This CDR3 region has 15 residues. V shed 7 bases, J shed 0 bases, and the junction held 6 bases outside the gene matches. From germline, CDR1 is SGHTA and CDR2 FQGNSA. CDR3 DNA: TGTGCCAGCACCTTTAGACAGGGCTCCTACAATGAGCAGTTCTTC. Amino acids: CASTFRQGSYNEQFF.

This clone occurred once. The J gene is TRBJ1-3, the V gene TRBV7-9; D is unclear. The germline CDR1 and CDR2 sequences are SEHNR and FQNEAQ (reference sequence). The V end was cut by 5 bases, the J end by 5 bases, with 16 bases between. The CDR3 runs to 15 residues. CDR3 sequence reads: CASSPNVDWRNTIYF. In nucleotides, the CDR3 is TGTGCCAGCAGCCCCAACGTGGACTGGAGAAACACCATATATTTT.

V is TRBV6-1 and J is TRBJ1-3; D is perhaps TRBD1 (6 bases). V was trimmed by 6 bases and J by 1 base, leaving 10 bases between them. This CDR3 spans 14 amino acids. Germline CDR1 and CDR2: MNHNS and SASEGT. CDR3 sequence: CASSRGASGNTIYF. The DNA of the CDR3 is TGTGCCAGCAGCCGGGGGGCTTCTGGAAACACCATATATTTT.

This clone has only one observation. The gene calls are TRBV2 and TRBJ2-3, with D possibly being TRBD2 (5 bases). With 4 bases removed from V and 6 bases from J, the gap between germline ends came to 8 bases. The CDR3 is made up of 12 amino acids. Germline V CDR1 and CDR2: SNHLY, FYNNEI. This CDR3 is CASSGTPDTQYF. In DNA, the CDR3 is TGTGCCAGCAGTGGGACTCCCGATACGCAGTATTTT.

This clone was seen a few times. The rearrangement joins TRBV4-2 to TRBJ1-1; 7 bases agree with TRBD1. Germline CDR1 reads LGHNA; CDR2 reads YNFKEQ. The CDR3 spans 15 residues. V lost 2 bases to trimming and J lost 5 bases; unmatched junction nucleotides: 8. The CDR3 DNA is TGTGCCAGCAGCCAACAAGACAGGGCGAGTACTGAAGCTTTCTTT. Translation: CASSQQDRASTEAFF.

As to this clone: Its ends do not fully match the called genes, so a read error is possible. The chain joins TRBV7-9 to TRBJ1-4, with 7 bases that match TRBD1. This CDR3 is built from 12 residues. Germline CDR1 SEHNR, CDR2 FQNEAQ (reference sequence). The CDR3 nucleotides read TGTTCCAGTGGACAGGATAATGAAAAACTGTTTTTT. It is translated as CSSGQDNEKLFF.

The chain is built from TRBV2 and TRBJ2-1, with unresolved D. The germline CDR1 and CDR2 sequences are SNHLY and FYNNEI. V lost 3 bases and J lost 0, with 9 bases in between. The CDR3 consists of 15 residues. CDR3 DNA: TGTGCCAGCAGTGAGACGGGTAGCTCCTACAATGAGCAGTTCTTC. Its translation is CASSETGSSYNEQFF.

The CDR3 DNA sequence: TGTGCCAGCAGCCCGGGGACAGCGGACAGCGAGCAGTACTTC. Protein product: CASSPGTADSEQYF. V and J are TRBV11-2 and TRBJ2-7, with 7 bases matching TRBD1. Germline CDR1 reads SGHAT; CDR2 reads FQNNGV. Unmatched junction bases numbered 10, after V lost 5 bases and J lost 6 bases. This CDR3 is built from 14 residues.

The chain links TRBV2 to TRBJ1-1; a possible D gene is TRBD1 (6 bases). The length of the CDR3 is 13 residues. CDR1 is SNHLY, CDR2 FYNNEI, per germline. V was cut by 7 bases and J by 12 bases, with 21 bases left in between. The CDR3 nucleotides read TGTGCCAGCACCTCCGGGACACTCAGGAGGTCTTTCTTT. Residues: CASTSGTLRRSFF.

The rearrangement joins TRBV6-5 to TRBJ1-2; D is unresolved. The CDR3 totals 12 residues. CDR1 and CDR2 from the germline V gene are MNHEY and SVGAGI. Trimming removed 8 bases at V and 2 bases at J, with 9 bases between. The CDR3 is CASSRSNYGYTF. DNA for the CDR3: TGTGCCAGCTCCAGGTCGAACTATGGCTACACCTTC.

The chain links TRBV6-5 to TRBJ2-2; 7 nucleotides align to TRBD2. This CDR3 is built from 15 residues. Germline CDR1 MNHEY, CDR2 SVGAGI. The CDR3 protein is CATKLAGDYTGELFF. For the CDR3, the DNA is TGTGCTACTAAACTGGCGGGGGACTACACCGGGGAGCTGTTTTTT.

The chain has TRBV9 and TRBJ2-3; 13 bases are shared with TRBD2. J gave up 4 bases and V 3 bases, and 8 bases lay outside the gene matches. The CDR3 consists of 17 residues. The germline CDR1 and CDR2 sequences are SGDLS and YYNGEE. Here the CDR3 reads CASSARLAGGWPDTQYF. The CDR3 bases are TGTGCCAGCAGCGCCAGACTAGCGGGGGGATGGCCAGATACGCAGTATTTT. Full variable domain (outside the CDR3, taken from reference TRBV9 and TRBJ2-3): DSGVTQTPKHLITATGQRVTLRCSPRSGDLSVYWYQQSLDQGLQFLIQYYNGEERAKGNILERFSAQQFPDLHSELNLSSLELGDSALYFCASSARLAGGWPDTQYFGPGTRLTVL.

The chain is built from TRBV28 and TRBJ1-6, with no clear D. The CDR3 is 15 residues long. Trimming took 2 bases from V and 6 from J, leaving 11 bases between them. In germline, CDR1 is MDHEN, CDR2 SYDVKM. CDR3 loop: CASSLERRGNSPLHF. The CDR3 DNA sequence: TGTGCCAGCAGTTTAGAGCGACGGGGTAATTCACCCCTCCACTTT.

The genes are TRBV5-6 and TRBJ2-7; D is possibly TRBD2 (5 bases). Germline V gene data show CDR1 as SGHDT and CDR2 as YYEEEE. The CDR3 length is 13 residues. With 7 bases removed from V and 12 bases from J, the gap between germline ends came to 23 bases. CDR3 residues: CASGLDGGPSLYF. In nucleotides, the CDR3 is TGTGCCAGCGGGCTGGACGGAGGCCCCTCCTTGTACTTC.

The J gene is TRBJ1-2, the V gene TRBV4-3, with D perhaps TRBD1 (5 bases). The germline CDR1 and CDR2 sequences are LGHNA and YSLEER. This CDR3 is 15 amino acids long. V was cut by 4 bases and J by 4 bases, with 16 bases left in between. CDR3 amino acids: CASSPLVGGSYGYTF. For the CDR3, the DNA is TGCGCCAGCAGCCCCCTAGTCGGGGGATCCTATGGCTACACCTTC.

The chain joins TRBV4-3 to TRBJ2-1; the match to TRBD1 covers 11 bases. Germline V gene data show CDR1 as LGHNA and CDR2 as YSLEER. The CDR3 covers 16 residues. V shed 4 bases and J 3 bases; nucleotides not matched to a gene: 5. CDR3: CASSRQGQGDYNEQFF. Here the CDR3 DNA reads TGCGCCAGCAGCCGGCAGGGACAGGGGGACTACAATGAGCAGTTCTTC.

The chain uses TRBV19 and TRBJ2-3, with 8 bases that match TRBD2. Germline CDR1 is LNHDA and CDR2 is SQIVND (reference sequence). CDR3 length: 15 residues. J lost 5 bases, V lost 3 bases, and 7 bases had no gene match. DNA of the CDR3: TGTGCCAGTAGTATTGTCGGGGGGGCCCTAGATACGCAGTATTTT. It codes for CASSIVGGALDTQYF. Combining the CDR3 with reference TRBV19 and TRBJ2-3 gives the whole variable domain DGGITQSPKYLFRKEGQNVTLSCEQNLNHDAMYWYRQDPGQGLRLIYYSQIVNDFQKGDIAEGYSVSREKKESFPLTVTSAQKNPTAFYLCASSIVGGALDTQYFGPGTRLTVL.

The chain is built from TRBV2 and TRBJ2-5; possible D gene TRBD2, 6 bases. Trimming pared 5 bases from V and 2 bases from J, leaving 9 bases between. CDR3 length equals 13 residues. Germline V gives CDR1 SNHLY, CDR2 FYNNEI. The CDR3 coding sequence is TGTGCCAGCAGTCGGGGGTCTCAAGAGACCCAGTACTTC. Protein sequence: CASSRGSQETQYF.